What follows are 17 T cell receptor beta chains derived from one specimen sequenced in a study of T cell responses to AZD1222 COVID-19 vaccine. Here immunoSEQ multiplex PCR was the method, and the copy in TCRdb shows in-frame clones only, minus some. Of about 120,000 clones listed, about 91% are singletons. The specimen comprised peripheral blood, sampled on day 0 of AZD1222 vaccination. Source of these receptors: an adult in good health.

The chain employs TRBV10-2 and TRBJ1-1, with D uncertain. With 3 bases removed from V and 4 bases from J, the gap between germline ends came to 9 bases. The CDR3 runs to 13 residues. Germline V CDR1 and CDR2: WSHSY, SAAADI. CDR3 coding DNA: TGCGCCAGCAGTGAAAGTGGGCGCACTGAAGCTTTCTTT. This sequence encodes CASSESGRTEAFF.

The J gene is TRBJ2-7, the V gene TRBV9; D could derive from TRBD1 or TRBD2 (5 bases each). The CDR3 runs 15 residues. The V end was cut by 0 bases, the J end by 6 bases, with 16 bases between. Germline V gene lookup returns CDR1 SGDLS and CDR2 YYNGEE. CDR3 loop: CASSVGTGLGAEQYF. CDR3 DNA sequence: TGTGCCAGCAGCGTAGGGACGGGGCTTGGAGCCGAGCAGTACTTC. The variable domain in full, completed from reference TRBV9 and TRBJ2-7, reads DSGVTQTPKHLITATGQRVTLRCSPRSGDLSVYWYQQSLDQGLQFLIQYYNGEERAKGNILERFSAQQFPDLHSELNLSSLELGDSALYFCASSVGTGLGAEQYFGPGTRLTVT.

The count of this clone is one. The chain links TRBV27 to TRBJ2-1, with TRBD2 identical over 10 bases. The CDR3 extends over 15 amino acids. Germline V lookup: CDR1 MNHEY, CDR2 SMNVEV (reference sequence). Trimming removed 4 bases from V and 7 bases from J; junction bases left unmatched: 7. The CDR3 bases are TGTGCCAGCAGTTATAGCGGGAGGCTAGAAAATGAGCAGTTCTTC. Protein product: CASSYSGRLENEQFF.

The chain joins TRBV30 to TRBJ2-7, with D perhaps matching TRBD2 (5 bases). Per the germline V gene, CDR1 is GTSNPN and CDR2 is SVGIG (reference sequence). Trimming stripped 1 base from V and 7 bases from J, with 14 bases between. The CDR3 has 13 amino acids. CDR3 coding DNA: TGTGCCTGGAGTGCCTTCGGGTCGGGGGAGCAGTACTTC. Translation: CAWSAFGSGEQYF. Based on the CDR3 plus reference TRBV30 and TRBJ2-7, the full variable domain is SQTIHQWPATLVQPVGSPLSLECTVEGTSNPNLYWYRQAAGRGLQLLFYSVGIGQISSEVPQNLSASRPQDRQFILSSKKLLLSDSGFYLCAWSAFGSGEQYFGPGTRLTVT.

V is TRBV27 and J is TRBJ2-7; D perhaps matches TRBD1 (6 bases). V gave up 5 bases and J gave up 0 bases, with 14 bases separating them. Germline CDR1 reads MNHEY; CDR2 reads SMNVEV (reference sequence). This CDR3 has 15 amino acids. The chain's CDR3 is CASSDPDRASYEQYF. CDR3 coding DNA: TGTGCCAGCAGTGACCCGGACAGAGCCTCCTACGAGCAGTACTTC.

V gene TRBV3-1 (or the pseudogene TRBV3-2) combines with J gene TRBJ1-1, with a tentative D call TRBD1 (5 bases). The CDR3 spans 15 residues. The V and J ends lost 1 base and 4 bases respectively, with 13 bases between them. Germline lookup yields CDR1 LGHDT and CDR2 YNNKEL (reference sequence). The CDR3 sequence: CASSQGWGLGTEAFF. The DNA of the CDR3 is TGTGCCAGCAGCCAAGGGTGGGGCCTGGGCACTGAAGCTTTCTTT.

The V and J genes are TRBV5-1 and TRBJ2-5; TRBD2 matches at 9 bases. The ends lost 0 bases at V and 5 bases at J; junction bases unmatched: 11. The CDR3 has 17 residues. The V gene's germline CDR1 is SGHRS and CDR2 YFSETQ. The CDR3, as DNA: TGCGCCAGCAGCTTGGTTCCTAGCGGGAATTTAGGGGAGACCCAGTACTTC. Amino acids: CASSLVPSGNLGETQYF.

The chain carries TRBV5-5 and TRBJ1-1, with 7 bases fitting TRBD1. The trim removed 3 bases at V and 5 bases at J, leaving 10 bases unmatched. Germline assignment: CDR1 SGHKS and CDR2 YYEKEE (reference sequence). The CDR3 extends over 15 amino acids. The CDR3 DNA reads TGTGCCAGCAGCTCCCCTTTCAGGGGGAGAACTGAAGCTTTCTTT. This encodes CASSSPFRGRTEAFF.

This rearrangement joins TRBV24-1 to TRBJ2-5; D not resolved. This CDR3 contains 16 residues. Trimming cost V 7 bases and J 5 bases, with 22 bases left between them. Germline assignment: CDR1 KGHDR and CDR2 SFDVKD. In nucleotides, the CDR3 is TGTGCCACCAGCCAAGGATGGGGTCCCAAAGGGGAGACCCAGTACTTC. It is translated as CATSQGWGPKGETQYF.

This clone was seen once. V gene TRBV28 combines with J gene TRBJ2-7; 9 bases line up with TRBD1. The CDR3 is 14 residues long. Germline V lookup: CDR1 MDHEN, CDR2 SYDVKM. J lost 2 bases, V lost 7 bases, and 6 bases had no gene match. The CDR3, as DNA: TGTGCCAGCATTGCCGGGGACAGGGCCTACGAGCAGTACTTC. Protein sequence: CASIAGDRAYEQYF.

The chain is built from TRBV23-1 and TRBJ1-5, with D tentatively TRBD1 (6 bases). TRBV23-1 is flagged as an ORF with uncertain function. Trimming shortened V by 5 bases and J by 13 bases, and 33 bases separated the two germline ends. This CDR3 contains 18 residues. The CDR3: CASSALGIPGQRKSVQHF. The CDR3 nucleotides read TGCGCCAGCAGTGCCCTCGGAATCCCCGGACAGAGAAAATCAGTGCAGCATTTT.

The chain joins TRBV19 to TRBJ1-2; 12 nucleotides align to TRBD1. This CDR3 contains 17 residues. The J segment lost 2 bases and the V segment lost 10 bases, leaving 14 bases of the junction unmatched. Germline V gives CDR1 LNHDA, CDR2 SQIVND (reference sequence). The CDR3 spells CATYSRDRGRRNYGYTF. CDR3 nucleotide sequence: TGTGCCACATATTCCCGGGACAGGGGGCGACGAAACTATGGCTACACCTTC.

This chain links TRBV3-1 (or the pseudogene TRBV3-2) with TRBJ1-2; D remains ambiguous. CDR3 length: 12 amino acids. The germline gives CDR1 LGHDT, CDR2 YNNKEL (reference sequence). The V and J ends lost 4 bases and 6 bases respectively, with 9 bases between them. DNA of the CDR3: TGTGCCAGCAGCCTTCTTCATGATGGCTACACCTTC. Protein: CASSLLHDGYTF.

The chain combines TRBV13 with TRBJ2-7; 8 bases map to TRBD2. Losses at the gene ends were 0 bases for V and 2 bases for J; bases not matched to a gene: 6. Germline CDR1 reads PRHDT; CDR2 reads FYEKMQ (reference sequence). CDR3 length: 16 amino acids. This chain's CDR3 is CASSLGKRGIPYEQYF. CDR3 DNA sequence: TGTGCCAGCAGCTTAGGCAAGCGGGGGATTCCCTACGAGCAGTACTTC.

The chain links TRBV18 to TRBJ2-2; 7 nucleotides line up with TRBD1. Losses at the gene ends were 3 bases for V and 5 bases for J; bases not matched to a gene: 6. The germline gives CDR1 KGHSH, CDR2 LQKENI. The CDR3 contains 15 residues. CDR3 sequence: CASSPGQSGTGELFF. For the CDR3, the DNA is TGTGCCAGCTCACCGGGACAGAGTGGAACCGGGGAGCTGTTTTTT.

The CDR3 reads CASSWTGPTYEQYF. The CDR3 DNA follows: TGCGCCAGCAGCTGGACAGGGCCCACCTACGAGCAGTACTTC. The chain has TRBV5-1 and TRBJ2-7; TRBD1 agrees at 8 bases. This CDR3 is built from 14 residues. CDR1 is SGHRS and CDR2 is YFSETQ in the germline V gene. Losses at the gene ends were 3 bases for V and 2 bases for J; bases not matched to a gene: 4.

This clone was seen a single time. The V call is TRBV5-6, the J call TRBJ2-1, with 8 bases matching TRBD2. V was clipped by 5 bases and J by 1 base; unmatched bases: 5. In germline, CDR1 is SGHDT, CDR2 YYEEEE. The CDR3 contains 15 residues. The CDR3 protein is CASRASGGSYNEQFF. The CDR3 nucleotides read TGTGCCAGCAGGGCCAGCGGGGGTTCCTACAATGAGCAGTTCTTC.